This T cell receptor beta chain came from a study of OX40 agonist ivuxolimab in advanced cancers. Study-wide findings and caveats: Clonal expansion was among the lowest in partial responders at 0.1-3.0 mg/kg, especially CD8+. CD4+ and CD8+ blood T cells expanded clonally by week 6 at 0.1 to 3.0 mg/kg. Certain nonresponders likewise exhibited a low normalized T-cell clonal expansion.

The CDR3 spans 12 residues. With 4 bases removed from V and 5 bases from J, the gap between germline ends came to 6 bases. CDR1 and CDR2 (germline): MNHEY, SVGAGI. This clone was detected once. Antigen unknown. The repertoire was sequenced with immunoSEQ multiplex PCR; TCRdb's copy has only in-frame clones and lacks some. Of about 65,000 clones in the sample, over 75% were seen once. This clonotype originated in an adult with an advanced solid tumor such as melanoma, head and neck, liver or kidney cancer. The V call is TRBV6-5, the J call TRBJ2-1; D uncertain. Sequencing used CD4+ or CD8+ T cells sorted from blood, obtained in a trial of the OX40 agonist ivuxolimab. The DNA for the CDR3 is TGTGCCAGCAGTTTTAGAGACAATGAGCAGTTCTTC. Translation: CASSFRDNEQFF.